This TCR beta chain was identified in a study of cytotoxic CD8 clonotypes in ibrutinib-treated CLL (dated by TCRdb to the early 2020s). Regarding the study in general: In this cohort, around 15 patients were treatment-naive and roughly 10 were relapsed/refractory, while roughly 17 had unmutated IGHV. Responses were partial in around 25 patients and complete in 2; after median about 68 months follow-up, around 14 stayed in remission and around 12 progressed. The response samples were drawn at a median of 12 months into treatment, with a range of about 6 to 40 months. An average of around 250,000 productive templates and some 100,000 productive rearrangements was obtained per sample. Longitudinal samples were available for about 30% of the 86 trial participants. Cryopreserved peripheral blood mononuclear cells were collected before treatment, at response, and at either disease progression or sustained remission. General study outcomes and caveats: At baseline, clonality was higher than in age-matched healthy donors and showed a strong correlation with circulating CD8+ T-cell counts. Sustained-remission and progressing patients did not have matched sampling times, and lymph node repertoires were not examined. Public clonotypes were rare and either shrank or stayed stable during treatment, and the rise in clonality at ibrutinib response reflected expansion of private clonotypes. Clonality rose at ibrutinib response, remained stable during sustained remission, and dropped back toward baseline at progression.

For TCR beta library preparation, about 2 micrograms of genomic DNA were extracted from the cryopreserved PBMCs. Longitudinal blood samples from CLL patients on ibrutinib monotherapy were analyzed using high-throughput TCR beta sequencing. The patients were enrolled in a single-center, open-label phase 2 trial of ibrutinib monotherapy. The germline V gene encodes CDR1 MNHNY and CDR2 SVGAGI (reference sequence). The junction shows trimming of 4 bases on V and 6 bases on J, plus 12 bases between the germline ends. Reading from cysteine to phenylalanine, the CDR3 counts 13 amino acids. Just CDR3 DNA is preserved here, 39 bases in frame from base 1. On a MiSeq, deep resolution sequencing aimed for a depth between 1 in 1 million and 1 in 200,000 T cells, with each clonotype covered approximately 9.8x on average. TCR beta libraries were generated with the immunoSEQ hsTCRB Kit. The original methods were these. ImmunoSEQ Data Assistant and ImmunoSEQ Analyzer were used for data analysis, and V, D and J genes were assigned according to IMGT definitions. Clonality, which ranges from 0 to 1, was calculated by subtracting the normalized Shannon entropy of productive rearrangement frequencies from one. Only overrepresented clonotypes making up at least 0.05% of each patient's repertoire were included in the public clonotype analysis. About twelve age-matched healthy donor repertoires from immuneACCESS were used as controls for clonality. Drawn from immuneACCESS, this table holds only the in-frame rearrangements with V and J called that TCRdb kept. Clones are partly lost; checked studies trace under half to an unresolved V gene and leave the rest unexplained. The DNA gave D and trimming, while V, J and clone size come from that table. The sample table shows tens of thousands of clones, and around 83% are seen once. The ten largest make up about 5.8% of the sample.

For this clone: Its specific antigen is unknown. Base quality data are lacking; no much larger clone is found one base away.

This material consisted of PBMCs, taken before ibrutinib treatment. This chain is built from TRBV6-6 and TRBJ1-2; the D gene is perhaps TRBD1, from 5 matching bases. This receptor was identified in a human donor with chronic lymphocytic leukemia. DNA sequence: TGTGCCAGCAGTTCCAGGGAGCTCCATGGCTACACCTTC. It translates to CASSSRELHGYTF.